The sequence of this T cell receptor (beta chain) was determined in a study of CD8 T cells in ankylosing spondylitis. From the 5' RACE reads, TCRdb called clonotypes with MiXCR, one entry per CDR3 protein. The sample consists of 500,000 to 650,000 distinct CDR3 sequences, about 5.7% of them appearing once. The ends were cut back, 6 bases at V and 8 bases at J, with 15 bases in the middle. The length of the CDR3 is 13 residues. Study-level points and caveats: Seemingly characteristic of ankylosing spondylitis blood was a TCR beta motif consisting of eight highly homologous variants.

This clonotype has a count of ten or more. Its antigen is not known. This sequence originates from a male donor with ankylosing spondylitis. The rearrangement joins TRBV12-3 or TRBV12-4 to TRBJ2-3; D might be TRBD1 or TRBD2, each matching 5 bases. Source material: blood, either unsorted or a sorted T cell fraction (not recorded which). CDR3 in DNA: TGTGCCAGCAGAGGGGACCGGTACTCTACGCAGTATTTT. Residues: CASRGDRYSTQYF.